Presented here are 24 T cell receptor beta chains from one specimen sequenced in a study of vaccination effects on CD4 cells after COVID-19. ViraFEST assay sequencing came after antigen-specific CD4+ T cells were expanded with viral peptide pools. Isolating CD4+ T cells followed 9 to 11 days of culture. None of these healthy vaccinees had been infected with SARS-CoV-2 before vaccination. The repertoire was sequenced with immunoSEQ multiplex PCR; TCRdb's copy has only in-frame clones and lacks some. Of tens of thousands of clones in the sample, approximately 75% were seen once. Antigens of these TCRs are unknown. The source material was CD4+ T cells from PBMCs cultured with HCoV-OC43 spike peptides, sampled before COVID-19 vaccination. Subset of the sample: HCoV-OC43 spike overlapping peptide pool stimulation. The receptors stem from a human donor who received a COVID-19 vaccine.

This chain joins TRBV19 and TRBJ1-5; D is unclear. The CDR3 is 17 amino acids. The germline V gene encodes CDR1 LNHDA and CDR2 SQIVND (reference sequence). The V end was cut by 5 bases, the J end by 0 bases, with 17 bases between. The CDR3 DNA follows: TGTGCCAGTAGTTCACGGTATTTGGACGGTAGCAATCAGCCCCAGCATTTT. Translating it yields CASSSRYLDGSNQPQHF.

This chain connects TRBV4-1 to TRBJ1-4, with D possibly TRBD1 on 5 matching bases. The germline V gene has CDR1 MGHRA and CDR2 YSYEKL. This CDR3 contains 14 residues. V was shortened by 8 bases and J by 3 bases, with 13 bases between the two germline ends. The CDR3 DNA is TGCGCCAGCCGAGGTCGGGGGGCTAATGAAAAACTGTTTTTT. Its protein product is CASRGRGANEKLFF.

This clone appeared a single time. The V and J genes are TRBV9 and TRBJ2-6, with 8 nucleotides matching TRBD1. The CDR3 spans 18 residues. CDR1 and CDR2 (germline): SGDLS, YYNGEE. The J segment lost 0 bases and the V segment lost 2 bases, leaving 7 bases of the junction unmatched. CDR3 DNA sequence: TGTGCCAGCAGCGTCCCGGGACAGGAGTCCTCTGGGGCCAACGTCCTGACTTTC. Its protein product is CASSVPGQESSGANVLTF.

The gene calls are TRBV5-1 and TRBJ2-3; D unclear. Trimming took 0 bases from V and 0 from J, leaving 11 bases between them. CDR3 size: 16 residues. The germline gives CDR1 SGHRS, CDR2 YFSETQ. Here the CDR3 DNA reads TGCGCCAGCAGCTTGGGTCGGACCCGCAGCACAGATACGCAGTATTTT. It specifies CASSLGRTRSTDTQYF.

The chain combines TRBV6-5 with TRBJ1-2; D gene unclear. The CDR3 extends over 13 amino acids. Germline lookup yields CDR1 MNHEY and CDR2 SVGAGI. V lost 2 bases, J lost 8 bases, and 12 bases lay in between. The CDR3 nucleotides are TGTGCCAGCAGTTACACCAGTTTTGAAGGCTACACCTTC. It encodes CASSYTSFEGYTF.

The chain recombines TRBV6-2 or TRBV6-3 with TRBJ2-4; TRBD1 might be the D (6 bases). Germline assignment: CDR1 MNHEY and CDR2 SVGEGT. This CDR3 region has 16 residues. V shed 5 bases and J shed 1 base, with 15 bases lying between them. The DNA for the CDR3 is TGTGCCAGCAGTAACACCTACAGGGCTGCCAAAAACATTCAGTACTTC. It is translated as CASSNTYRAAKNIQYF.

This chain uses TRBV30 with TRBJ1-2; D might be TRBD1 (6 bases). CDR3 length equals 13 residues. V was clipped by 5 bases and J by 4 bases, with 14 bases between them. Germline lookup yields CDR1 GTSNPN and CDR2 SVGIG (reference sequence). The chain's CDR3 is CAWAGQTIYGYTF. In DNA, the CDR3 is TGTGCCTGGGCCGGACAGACGATCTATGGCTACACCTTC.

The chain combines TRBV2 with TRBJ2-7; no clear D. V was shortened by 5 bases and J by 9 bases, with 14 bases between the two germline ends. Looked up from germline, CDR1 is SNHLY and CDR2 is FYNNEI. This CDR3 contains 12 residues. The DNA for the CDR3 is TGTGCCAGCAGTTCGGAGCTACCGGGGCAGTACGTC. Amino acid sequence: CASSSELPGQYV.

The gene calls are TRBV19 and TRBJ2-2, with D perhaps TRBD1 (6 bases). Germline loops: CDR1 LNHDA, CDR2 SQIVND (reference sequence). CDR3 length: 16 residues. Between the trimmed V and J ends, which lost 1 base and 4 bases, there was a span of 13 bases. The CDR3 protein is CASSIALRGFTGELFF. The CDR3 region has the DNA TGTGCCAGTAGTATAGCCCTCAGGGGTTTCACCGGGGAGCTGTTTTTT.

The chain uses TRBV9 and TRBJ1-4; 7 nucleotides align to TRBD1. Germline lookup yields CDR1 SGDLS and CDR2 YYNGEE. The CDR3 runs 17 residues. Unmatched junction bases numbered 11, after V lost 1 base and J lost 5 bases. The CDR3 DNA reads TGTGCCAGCAGCGTATACGACAGGGCCACCCTGAATGAAAAACTGTTTTTT. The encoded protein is CASSVYDRATLNEKLFF.

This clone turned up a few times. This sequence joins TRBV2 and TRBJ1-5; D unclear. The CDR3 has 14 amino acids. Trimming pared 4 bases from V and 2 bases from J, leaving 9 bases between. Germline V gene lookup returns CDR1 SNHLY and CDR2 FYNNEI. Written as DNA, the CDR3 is TGTGCCAGCAGTGGGGGTCGGGGCAATCAGCCCCAGCATTTT. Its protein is CASSGGRGNQPQHF.

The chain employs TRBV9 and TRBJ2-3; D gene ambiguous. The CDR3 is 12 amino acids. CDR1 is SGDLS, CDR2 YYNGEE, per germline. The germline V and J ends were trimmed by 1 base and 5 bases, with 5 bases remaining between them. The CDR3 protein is CASSVSVDTQYF. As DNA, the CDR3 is TGTGCCAGCAGCGTATCGGTAGATACGCAGTATTTT.

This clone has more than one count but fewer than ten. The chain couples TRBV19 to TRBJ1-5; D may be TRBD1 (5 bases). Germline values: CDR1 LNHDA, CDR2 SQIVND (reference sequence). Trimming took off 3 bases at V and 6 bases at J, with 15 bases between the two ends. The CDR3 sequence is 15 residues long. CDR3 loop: CASSMGETAIQPQHF. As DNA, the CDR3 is TGTGCCAGTAGTATGGGGGAGACAGCAATTCAGCCCCAGCATTTT.

For the CDR3, the DNA is TGCGCCAGCAGCTTGGTGCAGGGGTCGTACAATGAGCAGTTCTTC. Protein product: CASSLVQGSYNEQFF. The V call is TRBV5-1, the J call TRBJ2-1; D might be TRBD1 (6 bases). Trimming took 0 bases from V and 4 from J, leaving 11 bases between them. The CDR3 covers 15 residues. CDR1 SGHRS and CDR2 YFSETQ come from the germline V gene.

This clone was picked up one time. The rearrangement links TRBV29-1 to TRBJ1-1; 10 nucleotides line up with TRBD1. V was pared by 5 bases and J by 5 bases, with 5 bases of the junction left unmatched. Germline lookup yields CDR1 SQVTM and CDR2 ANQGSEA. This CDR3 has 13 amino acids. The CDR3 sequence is CSVRTGGMTEAFF. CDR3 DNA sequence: TGCAGCGTTCGGACAGGGGGGATGACTGAAGCTTTCTTT.

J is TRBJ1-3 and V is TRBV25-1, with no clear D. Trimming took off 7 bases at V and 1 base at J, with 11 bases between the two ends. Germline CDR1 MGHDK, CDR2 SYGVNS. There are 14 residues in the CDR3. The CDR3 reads CASKKDSSGNTIYF. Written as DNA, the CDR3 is TGTGCCAGCAAAAAGGACTCGTCTGGAAACACCATATATTTT.

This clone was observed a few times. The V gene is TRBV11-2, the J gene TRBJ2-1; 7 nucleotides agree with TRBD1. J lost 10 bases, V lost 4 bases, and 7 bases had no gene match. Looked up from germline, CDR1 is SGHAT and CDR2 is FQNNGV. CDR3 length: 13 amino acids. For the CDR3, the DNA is TGTGCCAGCAGCTCCTGGACAGGTGGAGAGCAGTTCTTC. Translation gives CASSSWTGGEQFF.

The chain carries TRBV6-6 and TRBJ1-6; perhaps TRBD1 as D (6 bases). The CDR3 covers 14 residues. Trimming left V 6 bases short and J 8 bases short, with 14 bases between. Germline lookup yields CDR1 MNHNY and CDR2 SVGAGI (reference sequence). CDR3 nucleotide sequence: TGTGCCAGCAGGGAGTCTGGGGGCGATTCACCCCTCCACTTT. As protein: CASRESGGDSPLHF.

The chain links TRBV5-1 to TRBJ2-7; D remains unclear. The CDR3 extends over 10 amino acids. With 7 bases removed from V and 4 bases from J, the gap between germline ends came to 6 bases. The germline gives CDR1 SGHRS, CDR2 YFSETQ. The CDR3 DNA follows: TGCGCCAGCCCCTGGTACGAGCAGTACGTC. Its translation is CASPWYEQYV.

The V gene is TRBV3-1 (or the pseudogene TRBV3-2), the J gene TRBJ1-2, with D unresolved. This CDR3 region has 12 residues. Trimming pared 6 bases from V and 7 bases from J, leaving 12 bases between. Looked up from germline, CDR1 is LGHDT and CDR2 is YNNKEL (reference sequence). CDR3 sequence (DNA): TGTGCCAGCAGTCGACGGTTGGGTGGCTACACCTTC. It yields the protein CASSRRLGGYTF.

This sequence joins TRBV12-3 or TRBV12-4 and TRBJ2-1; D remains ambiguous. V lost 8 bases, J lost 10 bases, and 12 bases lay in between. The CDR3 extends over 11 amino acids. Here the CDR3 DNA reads TGTGCCAGCGGCCTTGTTGAGGAGCAGTTCTTC. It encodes CASGLVEEQFF.

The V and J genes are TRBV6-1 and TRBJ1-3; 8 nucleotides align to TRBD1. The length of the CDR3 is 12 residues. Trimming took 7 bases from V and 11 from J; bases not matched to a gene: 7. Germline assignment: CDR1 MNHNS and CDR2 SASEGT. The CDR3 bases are TGTGCCAGCACCCAGACAGGGGCAGCCATATATTTT. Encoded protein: CASTQTGAAIYF.

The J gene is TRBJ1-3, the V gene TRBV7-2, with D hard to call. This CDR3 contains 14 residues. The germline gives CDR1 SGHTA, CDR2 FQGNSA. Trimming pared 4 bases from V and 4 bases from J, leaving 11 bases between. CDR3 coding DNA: TGTGCCAGCAGCTCCACAATGTTAGGAAACACCATATATTTT. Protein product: CASSSTMLGNTIYF. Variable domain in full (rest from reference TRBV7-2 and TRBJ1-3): GAGVSQSPSNKVTEKGKDVELRCDPISGHTALYWYRQSLGQGLEFLIYFQGNSAPDKSGLPSDRFSAERTGGSVSTLTIQRTQQEDSAVYLCASSSTMLGNTIYFGEGSWLTVV.

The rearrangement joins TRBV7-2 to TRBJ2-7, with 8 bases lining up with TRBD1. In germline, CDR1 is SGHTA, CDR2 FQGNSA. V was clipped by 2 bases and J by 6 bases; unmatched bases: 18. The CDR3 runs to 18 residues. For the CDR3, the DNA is TGTGCCAGCAGCTTACACCCAGGGGGCGCCATTTTCTTTGGCGAGCAGTACGTC. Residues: CASSLHPGGAIFFGEQYV.